The source of this T cell receptor (beta chain) is a study of cytomegalovirus exposure and HLA in healthy donors. Points from the study as a whole: According to a later analysis, donors in an Asian-associated ancestry cluster reportedly had fewer N-insertions than the roughly 630-donor mean. In a later analysis, HLA-associated beta chains showed higher expansion and lower generation probabilities than comparable chains.

With respect to this clone: Its antigen is as yet unknown.

Germline V CDR1 and CDR2: SGHRS, YFSETQ. V lost 4 bases to trimming and J lost 4 bases, with 14 bases between them. The CDR3 is 15 amino acids. The PCR made use of 60 Vbeta and 13 Jbeta primers. Repertoires were generated with immunoSEQ multiplex PCR, while TCRdb's copy carries only in-frame clones and drops some. Here the sample spans 100,000 to 150,000 clones, 80% to 90% being singletons. The clonotype was recovered from a middle-aged woman in good health and CMV-seropositive. The genes are TRBV5-1 and TRBJ1-4; D is ambiguous. The sequenced sample consisted of PBMCs. The CDR3 here is CASSPGRVLNEKLFF. The CDR3 bases are TGCGCCAGCAGCCCCGGTAGAGTTCTTAATGAAAAACTGTTTTTT.